This T cell receptor beta chain emerged from a study of blood T cell repertoires in COVID-19. About the research overall: Donors in the United States, Italy and Spain gave samples during acute or convalescent COVID-19. PBMCs, B-cell-depleted T cells, or T cells provided the cDNA or gDNA that made up the material.

How the authors handled the data: Amplification of reference gene primers provided the estimated nucleated cell counts. Sequencing used immunoSEQ multiplex PCR; TCRdb keeps in-frame clones, though not all of them. V and J calls and clone size are copied from that table; D and trimming were computed from the DNA. The sample shows 340,000 or so clones, around 83% of them seen only once. Per the germline V gene, CDR1 is MNHEY and CDR2 is SVGAGI. The germline V and J ends were trimmed by 6 bases and 3 bases, with 11 bases remaining between them. CDR3 length: 13 residues. The sequencing input was peripheral blood. This clonotype was sampled from a man aged 25 to 40 with active or convalescent COVID-19. This chain uses TRBV6-5 with TRBJ1-2, with a possible D match to TRBD1 (5 bases). The CDR3 loop reads CASSGDSHYGYTF. DNA of the CDR3: TGTGCCAGCAGCGGCGACAGCCACTATGGCTACACCTTC.